A single sample gave rise to the 26 T cell receptor beta chains below, sequenced in a study of T-cell reconstitution after alpha-beta-depleted transplantation in children. The library targeted TCRbeta and was prepared with unique molecular identifiers. TCRdb re-called the PCR reads with MiXCR, one entry per CDR3 protein. This table has around 380,000 distinct CDR3 sequences, 9.5% to 13% appearing once. The sequencing used PBMCs from the stem cell graft donor, collected from the stem cell graft. The receptor source for this set is a human donor who donated a stem cell graft to a child with acute myeloid leukemia.

This clonotype was counted between two and nine times. This rearrangement joins TRBV7-8 to TRBJ2-5, with TRBD2 identical over 8 bases. J gave up 5 bases and V 5 bases, and 7 bases lay outside the gene matches. Looked up from germline, CDR1 is SGHVS and CDR2 is FQNEAQ. CDR3 length: 14 amino acids. The CDR3 DNA sequence: TGTGCCAGCAGCCCCGGGGGGGGGCTGGAGACCCAGTACTTC. It translates to CASSPGGGLETQYF.

On this clonotype: A much larger clone lies one base from this, so it may be a read error. The gene calls are TRBV9 and TRBJ2-5; D possibly corresponds to TRBD2 (6 bases). CDR3 length equals 15 residues. In germline, CDR1 is SGDLS, CDR2 YYNGEE. Between the trimmed V and J ends, which lost 0 bases and 3 bases, there was a span of 12 bases. The CDR3 sequence: CASSVEPSAKETQYF. CDR3 DNA: TGTGCCAGCAGCGTAGAGCCTAGCGCCAAAGAGACCCAGTACTTC.

CDR3: CASSYLIGQGQGYTF. The CDR3 nucleotides read TGCGCCAGCAGCTATCTAATAGGACAGGGTCAAGGCTACACCTTC. J is TRBJ1-2 and V is TRBV5-1; 8 nucleotides align to TRBD1. There are 15 residues in the CDR3. After removal of 3 bases from V and 8 bases from J, the junction contained 12 bases not matched to a gene. Germline V gene lookup returns CDR1 SGHRS and CDR2 YFSETQ. Full variable domain (outside the CDR3, taken from reference TRBV5-1 and TRBJ1-2): KAGVTQTPRYLIKTRGQQVTLSCSPISGHRSVSWYQQTPGQGLQFLFEYFSETQRNKGNFPGRFSGRQFSNSRSEMNVSTLELGDSALYLCASSYLIGQGQGYTFGSGTRLTVV.

This clonotype was picked up a small number of times. J is TRBJ2-1 and V is TRBV12-3 or TRBV12-4, with no clear D. This CDR3 is built from 13 residues. The V end lost 2 bases, the J end lost 5 bases, and 7 bases lay between the germline ends. CDR3 coding DNA: TGTGCCAGCAGTTTAAAATCGGACAATGAGCAGTTCTTC. Translation gives CASSLKSDNEQFF.

The J gene is TRBJ2-3, the V gene TRBV20-1; 9 bases match TRBD1. This CDR3 has 15 amino acids. In germline, CDR1 is DFQATT, CDR2 SNEGSKA (reference sequence). Trimming removed 6 bases from V and 3 bases from J; junction bases left unmatched: 10. The CDR3 DNA is TGCAGTGCAGAGCACACAGGGGGCCAGACAGATACGCAGTATTTT. Protein sequence: CSAEHTGGQTDTQYF.

This clonotype occurred many times. The rearrangement uses TRBV4-3 and TRBJ1-6, with D unclear. The germline gives CDR1 LGHNA, CDR2 YSLEER. This CDR3 contains 15 residues. Trimming removed 4 bases at V and 0 bases at J, with 7 bases between. This CDR3 reads CASSRGSSYNSPLHF. In nucleotides, the CDR3 is TGCGCCAGCAGCCGCGGGAGCTCCTATAATTCACCCCTCCACTTT.

This clonotype occurred many times. This rearrangement joins TRBV5-1 to TRBJ1-6; no reliable D call. Trimming took off 2 bases at V and 10 bases at J, with 13 bases between the two ends. This CDR3 region has 14 residues. Looked up from germline, CDR1 is SGHRS and CDR2 is YFSETQ. The CDR3 loop is CASSFDPGKSPLHF. Here the CDR3 DNA reads TGCGCCAGCAGCTTCGACCCCGGGAAGTCACCCCTCCACTTT.

The chain joins TRBV11-3 to TRBJ2-7, with D perhaps TRBD2 (5 bases). Germline-derived CDR1 and CDR2 are SGHNT and YENEEA. The CDR3 spans 13 residues. The V gene lost 4 bases and the J gene lost 6 bases, with 13 bases spanning the gap. For the CDR3, the DNA is TGTGCCAGCAGCTCGACTATTTTCTCCGAGCAGTACTTC. Translating gives CASSSTIFSEQYF.

In regard to this clonotype: At one end, the junction sequence differs from germline, possibly due to a read error. The chain carries TRBV29-1 and TRBJ2-7; 8 bases align to TRBD1. Germline CDR1 is SQVTM and CDR2 is ANQGSEA. CDR3 length: 14 residues. The CDR3: CSLEPGTGDYEQYF. CDR3 DNA: TGCAGCCTTGAACCCGGGACAGGTGACTACGAGCAGTACTTC.

The rearrangement joins TRBV12-3 or TRBV12-4 to TRBJ2-1; D tentatively reads TRBD1 or TRBD2 (5 bases each). This CDR3 region has 12 residues. V gave up 3 bases and J gave up 13 bases, with 13 bases separating them. The CDR3 reads CASSLGRLLQFF. The CDR3 DNA reads as TGTGCCAGCAGTTTGGGACGGCTACTACAGTTCTTC.

This clonotype was observed at least ten times. This chain joins TRBV21-1 and TRBJ2-7; the table's TRBD1 call for D was not verified on the DNA. TRBV21-1 is listed as a pseudogene. The CDR3 runs 13 residues. CDR3 sequence reads: CASSEDRGSEQYV. The CDR3, as DNA: TGTGCCAGCAGCGAAGACAGGGGGTCCGAGCAGTACGTC.

The chain employs TRBV7-2 and TRBJ2-1; D unresolved. This CDR3 region has 15 residues. V lost 3 bases and J 4 bases, leaving 13 bases between the germline ends. CDR1 SGHTA and CDR2 FQGNSA come from the germline V gene. The CDR3 nucleotides read TGTGCCAGCAGCTTTTCCCAGAACACTTACAATGAGCAGTTCTTC. Translated: CASSFSQNTYNEQFF. The whole variable domain, filled in from reference TRBV7-2 and TRBJ2-1, reads GAGVSQSPSNKVTEKGKDVELRCDPISGHTALYWYRQSLGQGLEFLIYFQGNSAPDKSGLPSDRFSAERTGGSVSTLTIQRTQQEDSAVYLCASSFSQNTYNEQFFGPGTRLTVL.

This clonotype came up a few times. The chain joins TRBV20-1 to TRBJ2-5; D may be TRBD2 (6 bases). The CDR3 totals 13 residues. Trimming took 5 bases from V and 3 from J, leaving 13 bases between them. The germline CDR1 and CDR2 sequences are DFQATT and SNEGSKA (reference sequence). Here the CDR3 reads CSALWWGEETQYF. In nucleotides, the CDR3 is TGCAGTGCTCTGTGGTGGGGGGAAGAGACCCAGTACTTC.

The chain uses TRBV2 and TRBJ1-2, with D unresolved. V lost 4 bases and J 7 bases, leaving 13 bases between the germline ends. This CDR3 has 13 residues. Germline loops: CDR1 SNHLY, CDR2 FYNNEI. In nucleotides, the CDR3 is TGTGCCAGCAGTGCGGAAAGGGAGCGTGGCTACACCTTC. Encoded protein: CASSAERERGYTF. The complete variable domain, with remaining parts taken from reference TRBV2 and TRBJ1-2, reads EPEVTQTPSHQVTQMGQEVILRCVPISNHLYFYWYRQILGQKVEFLVSFYNNEISEKSEIFDDQFSVERPDGSNFTLKIRSTKLEDSAMYFCASSAERERGYTFGSGTRLTVV.

At least ten counts were recorded for this clonotype. The V and J genes are TRBV7-2 and TRBJ2-2; D perhaps matches TRBD2 (6 bases). The length of the CDR3 is 17 residues. The V gene lost 5 bases and the J gene lost 5 bases, with 21 bases spanning the gap. Germline V gene data show CDR1 as SGHTA and CDR2 as FQGNSA. The CDR3 loop is CASSDNKGYAGTGELFF. The CDR3 region has the DNA TGTGCCAGCAGCGATAACAAGGGTTACGCGGGGACCGGGGAGCTGTTTTTT. Complete variable domain (other parts from reference TRBV7-2 and TRBJ2-2): GAGVSQSPSNKVTEKGKDVELRCDPISGHTALYWYRQSLGQGLEFLIYFQGNSAPDKSGLPSDRFSAERTGGSVSTLTIQRTQQEDSAVYLCASSDNKGYAGTGELFFGEGSRLTVL.

V and J are TRBV7-9 and TRBJ2-7, with 9 bases fitting TRBD1. After removal of 5 bases from V and 2 bases from J, the junction contained 10 bases not matched to a gene. The germline V gene has CDR1 SEHNR and CDR2 FQNEAQ (reference sequence). This CDR3 comprises 16 residues. The DNA of the CDR3 is TGTGCCAGCAGCCCCGAGCCGGGACAGGGACCCTACGAGCAGTACTTC. Amino acid sequence: CASSPEPGQGPYEQYF.

This clonotype was counted a few times. The chain uses TRBV20-1 and TRBJ2-5; D may be TRBD1 (5 bases). Germline-derived CDR1 and CDR2 are DFQATT and SNEGSKA (reference sequence). This CDR3 has 13 amino acids. Trimming removed 3 bases at V and 5 bases at J, with 13 bases between. This chain's CDR3 is CSASDRGRETQYF. The CDR3 nucleotides read TGCAGTGCTAGTGATAGGGGAAGGGAGACCCAGTACTTC.

Points on this clonotype: Since a much larger clone is just one base distant, this may be a read error. This rearrangement joins TRBV5-1 to TRBJ2-2; D might be TRBD1 (5 bases). From germline, CDR1 is SGHRS and CDR2 YFSETQ. This CDR3 is built from 15 residues. V lost 3 bases, J lost 0 bases, and 9 bases lay in between. This chain's CDR3 is CASSCDSPNTGELFF. CDR3 coding DNA: TGCGCCAGCAGCTGTGACAGCCCGAACACCGGGGAGCTGTTTTTT. Full variable domain (missing parts from reference TRBV5-1 and TRBJ2-2): KAGVTQTPRYLIKTRGQQVTLSCSPISGHRSVSWYQQTPGQGLQFLFEYFSETQRNKGNFPGRFSGRQFSNSRSEMNVSTLELGDSALYLCASSCDSPNTGELFFGEGSRLTVL.

The gene calls are TRBV11-1 and TRBJ1-1; 9 bases are a match to TRBD1. The CDR3 is 21 amino acids. After removal of 7 bases from V and 3 bases from J, the junction contained 27 bases not matched to a gene. Germline V lookup: CDR1 SGHAT, CDR2 FQDESV (reference sequence). The CDR3 loop reads CASTPAGGTGTLGRRDTEAFF. CDR3 in DNA: TGTGCCAGCACACCGGCCGGCGGGACAGGGACCTTGGGGCGGCGGGACACTGAAGCTTTCTTT.

The chain has TRBV6-1 and TRBJ1-2, with D uncertain. The CDR3 spans 13 residues. The V gene's germline CDR1 is MNHNS and CDR2 SASEGT. Between the trimmed V and J ends, which lost 1 base and 4 bases, there was a span of 7 bases. In DNA form, the CDR3 reads TGTGCCAGCAGTGAAGTTCAGGTCTATGGCTACACCTTC. Translated, it gives CASSEVQVYGYTF.

The sample holds a few counts of this clonotype. The V and J genes are TRBV5-1 and TRBJ2-5, with a tentative D call TRBD2 (6 bases). The CDR3 sequence is 13 residues long. The ends were cut back, 4 bases at V and 2 bases at J, with 9 bases in the middle. Germline V gene sequence: CDR1 SGHRS, CDR2 YFSETQ. CDR3 sequence: CASSGGNQETQYF. The CDR3 DNA sequence: TGCGCCAGCAGCGGCGGGAATCAAGAGACCCAGTACTTC.

This clonotype was detected many times. V usage is TRBV9 and J usage is TRBJ2-7; the match to TRBD1 covers 7 bases. With 4 bases clipped from V and 0 bases from J, the junction kept 7 bases outside the gene matches. CDR3 length: 15 residues. Germline V gene sequence: CDR1 SGDLS, CDR2 YYNGEE. CDR3 bases: TGTGCCAGCAGCCTCGGGACAGCCCCCTCCTACGAGCAGTACTTC. Protein product: CASSLGTAPSYEQYF.

This clonotype has more than one count but fewer than ten. The chain couples TRBV24-1 to TRBJ1-5; D is ambiguous. Per germline, CDR1 KGHDR and CDR2 SFDVKD. Between the trimmed V and J ends, which lost 8 bases and 3 bases, there was a span of 10 bases. There are 13 residues in the CDR3. The CDR3 protein is CATKRQHNQPQHF. CDR3 coding DNA: TGTGCCACCAAAAGGCAGCACAATCAGCCCCAGCATTTT.

This clonotype appeared many times. The V gene is TRBV5-1, the J gene TRBJ2-1; D is tentatively TRBD1 or TRBD2 (6 bases each). Trimming cost V 0 bases and J 5 bases, with 12 bases left between them. The CDR3 is made up of 15 amino acids. The germline V gene encodes CDR1 SGHRS and CDR2 YFSETQ. In DNA form, the CDR3 reads TGCGCCAGCAGCTTGGTCCCGGGGGCCCACAATGAGCAGTTCTTC. This encodes CASSLVPGAHNEQFF.

This clonotype was counted many times. The chain carries TRBV5-4 and TRBJ2-5; 8 bases match TRBD1. Per the germline V gene, CDR1 is SGHNT and CDR2 is YYREEE (reference sequence). The CDR3 totals 13 residues. With V trimmed by 4 bases and J by 5 bases, 4 bases remained unmatched. The CDR3 DNA reads TGTGCCAGCAGCCCGACAGGGGCGGAGACCCAGTACTTC. This encodes CASSPTGAETQYF.

This clonotype has more than one count but fewer than ten. CDR3 sequence (DNA): TGTGCCAGCAGCCAGGGGGAGGGTCCCTACGAGCAGTACTTC. Its translation: CASSQGEGPYEQYF. This chain links TRBV4-2 with TRBJ2-7, with 7 bases identical to TRBD2. Germline V gene data show CDR1 as LGHNA and CDR2 as YNFKEQ. The CDR3 totals 14 residues. The trim removed 3 bases at V and 2 bases at J, leaving 4 bases unmatched.